The rows below give T cell receptor beta chains drawn from one sample of a study of blood T cells in healthy people across ages. TCRdb reprocessed the 5' RACE reads with MiXCR, giving one entry per CDR3 protein. Of hundreds of thousands of distinct CDR3 sequences in the sample, about three fifths were seen once. Specimen: blood. The receptors here all came from a man aged 25 to 45 in good health. The CDR3 runs from the conserved cysteine through the conserved F or W. D genes are given only for firm matches. A clone size is listed for some rows: how often the clone was seen (once, few, many), or a class if it is expanded.

J: TRBJ2-7
V: TRBV6-5
D: TRBD2
size: .
DNA: TGTGCCAGCAGGTCCCGACTAGCCTCCTATGAGCAGTACTTC
CDR3: CASRSRLASYEQYF

J: TRBJ2-5
V: TRBV15
D: .
size: .
DNA: TGTGCCACCAGCAGAAGTGACAGAGTACAAGAGACCCAGTACTTC
CDR3: CATSRSDRVQETQYF

J: TRBJ1-2
V: TRBV11-1
D: TRBD1
size: .
DNA: TGTGCCAGCAGCTCACCTCAGGGACAGAACTATGGCTACACCTTC
CDR3: CASSSPQGQNYGYTF

J: TRBJ2-1
V: TRBV4-1
D: .
size: few
DNA: TGCGCCAGCAGCCCTCCCGGACTATCACGGGGTGAGCAGTTCTTC
CDR3: CASSPPGLSRGEQFF

J: TRBJ2-1
V: TRBV10-3
D: .
size: .
DNA: TGTGCCACCAGTGATCAAGGTAGGACTTCTAACAATGAGCAGTTCTTC
CDR3: CATSDQGRTSNNEQFF

J: TRBJ2-1
V: TRBV18
D: .
size: .
DNA: TGTGCCAGCTCACCAACAGGGCAGGACCGGAATGAGCAGTTCTTC
CDR3: CASSPTGQDRNEQFF

J: TRBJ2-1
V: TRBV5-4
D: TRBD2
size: .
DNA: TGTGCCAGCAGCCCCGGGGGATTACGGGGGGTCTACAATGAGCAGTTCTTC
CDR3: CASSPGGLRGVYNEQFF

J: TRBJ1-5
V: TRBV18
D: .
size: .
DNA: TGTGCCAGCTCACAGGGGCGCAATCAGCCCCAGCATTTT
CDR3: CASSQGRNQPQHF

J: TRBJ1-2
V: TRBV10-2
D: .
size: .
DNA: TGCGCCAGCAGGGAGATTACTCCCTCCTATGGCTACACCTTC
CDR3: CASREITPSYGYTF

J: TRBJ1-5
V: TRBV2
D: .
size: .
DNA: TGTGCCGGCAGGGTCTTAAATCAGCCCCAGCATTTT
CDR3: CAGRVLNQPQHF

J: TRBJ2-5
V: TRBV7-2
D: .
size: .
DNA: TGTGCCAGCAGCTTAGACGGCTACAGTCGGGAGACCCAGTACTTC
CDR3: CASSLDGYSRETQYF

J: TRBJ2-3
V: TRBV4-3
D: TRBD2
size: .
DNA: TGCGCCAGCAGCCAAGAGCCTAGCGGGTGGGATACGCAGTATTTT
CDR3: CASSQEPSGWDTQYF

J: TRBJ2-7
V: TRBV20-1
D: .
size: .
DNA: TGCAGTGCTAGTCAGGAGACCTACGAGCAGTACTTC
CDR3: CSASQETYEQYF

J: TRBJ2-3
V: TRBV7-2
D: .
size: .
DNA: TGTGCCAGCGTGGACCCTAGGGCGCGCACAGATACGCAGTATTTT
CDR3: CASVDPRARTDTQYF

J: TRBJ2-1
V: TRBV25-1
D: TRBD1
size: few
DNA: TGTGCCAGCAGTGGGGGACAGGGGGTGGGCAATGAGCAGTTCTTC
CDR3: CASSGGQGVGNEQFF

J: TRBJ2-7
V: TRBV10-3
D: .
size: .
DNA: TGTGCCATCACCAGCGGCACAGATACTTACGAGCAGTACTTC
CDR3: CAITSGTDTYEQYF

J: TRBJ2-5
V: TRBV9
D: .
size: .
DNA: TGTGCCAGCAGCGTAGGCTCAGGTGGAGATGAGCAGTACTTC
CDR3: CASSVGSGGDEQYF

J: TRBJ1-4
V: TRBV6-1
D: .
size: .
DNA: TGTGCCAGTAACGACAGCGGTCGATTTGGGGAAAAACTGTTTTTT
CDR3: CASNDSGRFGEKLFF

J: TRBJ2-5
V: TRBV13
D: .
size: .
DNA: TGTGCCAGCAGCTACCCTCGGGGGGCCGGTGAGACCCAGTACTTC
CDR3: CASSYPRGAGETQYF

J: TRBJ1-1
V: TRBV7-3
D: .
size: .
DNA: TGTGCCAGCAGCTTAAAGCCGGGGCGGGGAGAAGCTTTCTTT
CDR3: CASSLKPGRGEAFF

J: TRBJ2-5
V: TRBV11-1
D: TRBD2
size: .
DNA: TGTGCCAGCAGCTCCTCAACGCGACTAGCGGGGGTGGAGACCCAGTACTTC
CDR3: CASSSSTRLAGVETQYF

J: TRBJ1-1
V: TRBV9
D: .
size: .
DNA: TGTGCCAGCAGCGACGGGGATTTAGGAGCTTTCTTT
CDR3: CASSDGDLGAFF

J: TRBJ2-7
V: TRBV7-6
D: .
size: .
DNA: TGTGCCAGCAGCCCGGACGCCTGGGACGAGCAGTACTTC
CDR3: CASSPDAWDEQYF

J: TRBJ2-5
V: TRBV15
D: .
size: .
DNA: TGTGCCACCAGCAGTATTAGGGGGGAGGGATTCGAGACCCAGTACTTC
CDR3: CATSSIRGEGFETQYF

J: TRBJ2-6
V: TRBV28
D: .
size: few
DNA: TGTGCCAGCAGATTCGGGGCCAACGTCCTGACTTTC
CDR3: CASRFGANVLTF

J: TRBJ2-1
V: TRBV29-1
D: .
size: few
DNA: TGCAGCGTTGAGAAGGGGGGGCCTGAGCAGTTCTTC
CDR3: CSVEKGGPEQFF

J: TRBJ2-3
V: TRBV27
D: .
size: .
DNA: TGTGCCAGCAGTTATCAGGGCCCAGATACGCAGTATTTT
CDR3: CASSYQGPDTQYF

J: TRBJ2-1
V: TRBV2
D: TRBD1
size: .
DNA: TGTGCCAGCAGTGAAGCCGTTATGGGACAGGGGTTTTATGAGCAGTTCTTC
CDR3: CASSEAVMGQGFYEQFF

J: TRBJ2-5
V: TRBV5-1
D: TRBD2
size: many
DNA: TGCGCCAGCAGTTATTCTAGCGGCGGGGGAGAGACCCAGTACTTC
CDR3: CASSYSSGGGETQYF

J: TRBJ1-1
V: TRBV27
D: TRBD1
size: .
DNA: TGTGCCAGCAGTGTAGGGACAGGGGGGACTGAAGCTTTCTTT
CDR3: CASSVGTGGTEAFF

J: TRBJ1-5
V: TRBV7-2
D: .
size: .
DNA: TGTGCCAGCAGCCCTAACAGGGATAGCAATCAGCCCCAGCATTTT
CDR3: CASSPNRDSNQPQHF

J: TRBJ1-1
V: TRBV7-2
D: .
size: .
DNA: TGTGCCAGCAGCTTAGCGGGGGGGTTTTCTGAAGCTTTCTTT
CDR3: CASSLAGGFSEAFF

J: TRBJ2-1
V: TRBV3-1
D: TRBD1
size: .
DNA: TGTGCCAGCAGTCTTATTGGGACAGGGGGCAATGAGCAGTTCTTC
CDR3: CASSLIGTGGNEQFF

J: TRBJ1-4
V: TRBV11-2
D: .
size: few
DNA: TGTGCCAGCAGCTTAGGGGCGAGCTTGGGTGAAAAACTGTTTTTT
CDR3: CASSLGASLGEKLFF

J: TRBJ2-1
V: TRBV4-3
D: .
size: .
DNA: TGCGCCTGCAGCCAAGATACCATAGCGGACCCCTACAATGAGCAGTTCTTC
CDR3: CACSQDTIADPYNEQFF

J: TRBJ2-6
V: TRBV7-9
D: TRBD1
size: .
DNA: TGTGCCAGCAGCCGCCTGGGACAGGGCACCTCTGGGGCCAACGTCCTGACTTTC
CDR3: CASSRLGQGTSGANVLTF

J: TRBJ2-1
V: TRBV4-3
D: TRBD1
size: once
DNA: TGCGCCAGCAGCCAAGATGGGGGACAGTTTACAGATACGCAGTTCTTC
CDR3: CASSQDGGQFTDTQFF

J: TRBJ2-7
V: TRBV7-2
D: TRBD1
size: .
DNA: TGTGCCAGCAGCTCGCGACAGGGGAAACAGGACGAGCAGTACTTC
CDR3: CASSSRQGKQDEQYF

J: TRBJ1-6
V: TRBV6-5
D: .
size: .
DNA: TGTGCCAGCAGTTTGCAAGATATTAATTCACCCCTCCACTTT
CDR3: CASSLQDINSPLHF

J: TRBJ1-2
V: TRBV2
D: TRBD1
size: .
DNA: TGTGCCAGCAGTCTCCACCCAGGGACAGATGGCTACACCTTC
CDR3: CASSLHPGTDGYTF

J: TRBJ1-1
V: TRBV6-5
D: TRBD1
size: .
DNA: TGTGCCAGCAACCCGGGACAGGGGCTTTTGGGGGCTTTCTTT
CDR3: CASNPGQGLLGAFF

J: TRBJ1-2
V: TRBV28
D: .
size: .
DNA: TGTGCCAGCAGTTACGCCGCCCGGGGGAGAACGGGCTACACCTTC
CDR3: CASSYAARGRTGYTF

J: TRBJ1-2
V: TRBV6-2/TRBV6-3
D: .
size: .
DNA: TGTGCCAGCAGTAGAGAGCTCTATGGCTACACCTTC
CDR3: CASSRELYGYTF

J: TRBJ2-1
V: TRBV29-1
D: .
size: few
DNA: TGCAGCGTTGTTGAGGGAGTGGGTGAGCAGTTCTTC
CDR3: CSVVEGVGEQFF